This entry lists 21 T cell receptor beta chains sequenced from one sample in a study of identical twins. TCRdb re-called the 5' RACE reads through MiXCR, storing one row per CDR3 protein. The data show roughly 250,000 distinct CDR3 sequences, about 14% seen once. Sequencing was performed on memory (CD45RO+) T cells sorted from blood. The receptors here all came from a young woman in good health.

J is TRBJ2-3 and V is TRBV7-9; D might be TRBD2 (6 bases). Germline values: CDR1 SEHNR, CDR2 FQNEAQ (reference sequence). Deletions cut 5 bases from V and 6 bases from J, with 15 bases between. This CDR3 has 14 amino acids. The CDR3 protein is CASSTSTRLDTQYF. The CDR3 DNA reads TGTGCCAGCAGCACCTCGACTAGGCTCGATACGCAGTATTTT.

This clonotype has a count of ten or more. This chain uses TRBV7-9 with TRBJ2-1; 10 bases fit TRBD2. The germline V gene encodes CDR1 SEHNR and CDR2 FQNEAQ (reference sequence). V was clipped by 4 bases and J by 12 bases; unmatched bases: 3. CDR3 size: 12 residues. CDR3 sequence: CASSSLAGGQFF. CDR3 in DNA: TGTGCCAGCAGCTCCTTAGCGGGAGGGCAGTTCTTC.

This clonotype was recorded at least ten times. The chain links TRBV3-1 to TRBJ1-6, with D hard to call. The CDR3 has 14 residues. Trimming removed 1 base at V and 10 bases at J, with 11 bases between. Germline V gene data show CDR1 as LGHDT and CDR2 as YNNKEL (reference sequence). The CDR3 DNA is TGTGCCAGCAGCCAAGTCAGCTTTGGGTCACCCCTCCACTTT. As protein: CASSQVSFGSPLHF.

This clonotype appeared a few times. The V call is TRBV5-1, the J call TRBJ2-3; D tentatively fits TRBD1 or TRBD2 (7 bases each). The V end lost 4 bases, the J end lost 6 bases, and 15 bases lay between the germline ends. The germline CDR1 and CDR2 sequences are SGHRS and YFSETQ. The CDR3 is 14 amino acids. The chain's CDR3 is CASSQGGTHDTQYF. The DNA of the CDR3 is TGCGCCAGCAGCCAGGGGGGGACCCACGATACGCAGTATTTT.

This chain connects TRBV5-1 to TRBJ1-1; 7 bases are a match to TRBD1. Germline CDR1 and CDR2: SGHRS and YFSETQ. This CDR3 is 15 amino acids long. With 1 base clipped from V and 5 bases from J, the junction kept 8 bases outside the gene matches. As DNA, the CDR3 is TGCGCCAGCAGCTTGCTTACAGGGGTTGGTACTGAAGCTTTCTTT. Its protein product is CASSLLTGVGTEAFF.

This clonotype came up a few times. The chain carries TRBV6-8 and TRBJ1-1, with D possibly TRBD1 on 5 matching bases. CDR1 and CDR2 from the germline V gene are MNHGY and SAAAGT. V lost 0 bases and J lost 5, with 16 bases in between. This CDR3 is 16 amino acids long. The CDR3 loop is CASSYSRDDWGTEAFF. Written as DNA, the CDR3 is TGTGCCAGCAGTTACTCCCGGGACGATTGGGGGACTGAAGCTTTCTTT.

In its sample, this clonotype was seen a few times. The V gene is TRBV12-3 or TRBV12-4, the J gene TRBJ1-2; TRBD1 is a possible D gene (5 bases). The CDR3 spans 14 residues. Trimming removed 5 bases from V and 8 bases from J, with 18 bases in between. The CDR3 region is CASSPQRDLGGYTF. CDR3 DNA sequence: TGTGCCAGCAGTCCCCAACGGGACTTAGGGGGCTACACCTTC.

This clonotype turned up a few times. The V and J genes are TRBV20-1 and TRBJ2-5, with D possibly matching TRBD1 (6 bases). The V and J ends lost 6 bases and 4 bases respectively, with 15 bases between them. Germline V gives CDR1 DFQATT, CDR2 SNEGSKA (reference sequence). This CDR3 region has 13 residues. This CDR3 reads CSATLQGTETQYF. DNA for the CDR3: TGCAGTGCCACGCTACAGGGAACAGAGACCCAGTACTTC.

The CDR3 DNA sequence: TGTGCCAGCAGCTTGACCGGCAGGGAGGAGACCCAGTACTTC. Translation gives CASSLTGREETQYF. The chain couples TRBV5-4 to TRBJ2-5; D is tentatively TRBD1 or TRBD2 (5 bases each). The ends were cut back, 1 base at V and 5 bases at J, with 12 bases in the middle. Per germline, CDR1 SGHNT and CDR2 YYREEE (reference sequence). The CDR3 spans 14 residues.

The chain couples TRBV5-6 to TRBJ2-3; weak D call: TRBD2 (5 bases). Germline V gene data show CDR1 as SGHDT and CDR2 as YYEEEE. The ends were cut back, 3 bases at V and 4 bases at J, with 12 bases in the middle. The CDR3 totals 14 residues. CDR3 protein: CASSSLGMADTQYF. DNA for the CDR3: TGTGCCAGCAGCTCACTAGGGATGGCAGATACGCAGTATTTT.

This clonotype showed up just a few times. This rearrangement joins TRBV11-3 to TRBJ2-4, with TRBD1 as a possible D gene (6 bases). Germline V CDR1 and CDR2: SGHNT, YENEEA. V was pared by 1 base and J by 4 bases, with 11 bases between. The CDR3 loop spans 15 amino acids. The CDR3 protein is CASSLAARGKNIQYF. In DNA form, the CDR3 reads TGTGCCAGCAGCTTAGCGGCCAGGGGAAAAAACATTCAGTACTTC.

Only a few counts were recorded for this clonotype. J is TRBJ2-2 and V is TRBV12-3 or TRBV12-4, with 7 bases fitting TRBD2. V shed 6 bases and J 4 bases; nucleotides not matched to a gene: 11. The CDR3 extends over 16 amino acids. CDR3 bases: TGTGCCAGCAGCCCAAACAGCGGGACGGGCACCGGGGAGCTGTTTTTT. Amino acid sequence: CASSPNSGTGTGELFF.

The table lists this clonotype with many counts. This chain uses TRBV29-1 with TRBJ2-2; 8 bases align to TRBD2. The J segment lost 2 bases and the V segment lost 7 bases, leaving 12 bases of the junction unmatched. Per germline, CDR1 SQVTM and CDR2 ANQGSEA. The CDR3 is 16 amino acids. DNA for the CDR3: TGCAGCGCGGCGGGGGGACCAAGTTCCAACACCGGGGAGCTGTTTTTT. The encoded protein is CSAAGGPSSNTGELFF.

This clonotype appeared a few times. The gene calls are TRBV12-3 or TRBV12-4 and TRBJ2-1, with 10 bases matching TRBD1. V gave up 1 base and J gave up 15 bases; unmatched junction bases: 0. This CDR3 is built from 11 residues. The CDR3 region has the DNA TGTGCCAGCAGTTTAGGGACAGGGGGGTTCTTC. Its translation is CASSLGTGGFF.

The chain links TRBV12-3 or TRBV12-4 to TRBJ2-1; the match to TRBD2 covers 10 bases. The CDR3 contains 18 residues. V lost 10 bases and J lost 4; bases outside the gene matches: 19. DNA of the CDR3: TGTGCCACCAATTCTCAACTAATAGCGGGAGGAACTTACAATGAGCAGTTCTTC. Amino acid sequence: CATNSQLIAGGTYNEQFF.

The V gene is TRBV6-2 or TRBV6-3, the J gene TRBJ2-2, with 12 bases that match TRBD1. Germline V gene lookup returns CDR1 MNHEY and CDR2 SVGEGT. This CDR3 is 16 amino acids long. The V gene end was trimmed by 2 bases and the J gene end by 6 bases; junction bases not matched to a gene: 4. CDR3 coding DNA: TGTGCCAGCAGTTACGGGACAGGGGGCTTCGCCGGGGAGCTGTTTTTT. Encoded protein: CASSYGTGGFAGELFF.

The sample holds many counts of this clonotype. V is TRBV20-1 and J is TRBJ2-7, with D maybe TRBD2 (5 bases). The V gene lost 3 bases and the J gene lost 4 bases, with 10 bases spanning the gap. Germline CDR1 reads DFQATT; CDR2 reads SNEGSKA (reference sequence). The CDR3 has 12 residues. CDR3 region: CSARLSGYEQYF. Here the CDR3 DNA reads TGCAGTGCTAGGTTATCGGGATACGAGCAGTACTTC.

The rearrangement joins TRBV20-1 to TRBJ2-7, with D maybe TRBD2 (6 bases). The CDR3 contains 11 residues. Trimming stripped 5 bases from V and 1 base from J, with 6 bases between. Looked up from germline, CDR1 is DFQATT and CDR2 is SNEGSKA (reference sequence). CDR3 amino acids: CSAGRSYEQYF. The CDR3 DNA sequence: TGCAGTGCTGGGAGGTCCTACGAGCAGTACTTC.

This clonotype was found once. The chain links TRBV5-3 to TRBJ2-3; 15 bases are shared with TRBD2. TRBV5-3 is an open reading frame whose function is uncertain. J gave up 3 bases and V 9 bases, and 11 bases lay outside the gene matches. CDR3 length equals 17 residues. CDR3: CAIGPWTSGGVTDTQYF. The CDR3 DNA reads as TGTGCCATCGGCCCCTGGACTAGCGGGGGGGTAACAGATACGCAGTATTTT.

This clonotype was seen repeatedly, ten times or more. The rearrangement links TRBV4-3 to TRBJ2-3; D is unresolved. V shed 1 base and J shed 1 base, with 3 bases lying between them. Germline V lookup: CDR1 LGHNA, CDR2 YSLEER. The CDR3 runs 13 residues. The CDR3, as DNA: TGCGCCAGCAGCCAAGCGGGCACAGATACGCAGTATTTT. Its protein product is CASSQAGTDTQYF.

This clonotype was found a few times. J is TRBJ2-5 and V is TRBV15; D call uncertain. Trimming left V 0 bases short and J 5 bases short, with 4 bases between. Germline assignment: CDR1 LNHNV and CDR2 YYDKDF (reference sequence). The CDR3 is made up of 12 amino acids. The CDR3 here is CATSRDSETQYF. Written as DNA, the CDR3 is TGTGCCACCAGCAGAGATAGTGAGACCCAGTACTTC.